This entry lists 25 T cell receptor beta chains sequenced from one sample in a study of shared clonotypes between healthy human individuals. Positively selected for CCR7, the CD45RO-negative cells used as naive CD8 cells excluded terminally differentiated effector memory CD45RA+ cells. Sequencing used immunoSEQ multiplex PCR; TCRdb keeps in-frame clones, though not all of them. In the table there are about 750,000 clones, roughly 92% of which are singletons. What was sequenced was naive CD8+ T cells sorted from blood. The receptor set was obtained from a man aged 25 to 45 in good health.

The chain links TRBV7-9 to TRBJ1-1; D is undetermined. The CDR3 consists of 12 residues. The V gene's germline CDR1 is SEHNR and CDR2 FQNEAQ (reference sequence). V was cut by 0 bases and J by 6 bases, with 5 bases left in between. CDR3 bases: TGTGCCAGCAGCTTAGCGCAGCCTGAAGCTTTCTTT. Protein product: CASSLAQPEAFF. Combining the CDR3 with reference TRBV7-9 and TRBJ1-1 gives the whole variable domain DTGVSQNPRHKITKRGQNVTFRCDPISEHNRLYWYRQTLGQGPEFLTYFQNEAQLEKSRLLSDRFSAERPKGSFSTLEIQRTEQGDSAMYLCASSLAQPEAFFGQGTRLTVV.

The CDR3 spells CASSLNLEQFF. CDR3 nucleotide sequence: TGTGCCAGCAGTTTAAACCTTGAGCAGTTCTTC. This chain connects TRBV27 to TRBJ2-1; no reliable D call. The CDR3 is 11 residues long. From germline, CDR1 is MNHEY and CDR2 SMNVEV (reference sequence). V was clipped by 2 bases and J by 9 bases, with 5 bases between them.

The chain employs TRBV25-1 and TRBJ1-2, with no clear D. Trimming removed 1 base at V and 5 bases at J, with 5 bases between. CDR3 length equals 12 residues. Germline V lookup: CDR1 MGHDK, CDR2 SYGVNS. The CDR3 spells CASSEWVYGYTF. CDR3 DNA sequence: TGTGCCAGCAGTGAATGGGTGTATGGCTACACCTTC.

This clone showed up just a few times. The V gene is TRBV7-9, the J gene TRBJ1-5; 7 nucleotides match TRBD1. Germline V gene data show CDR1 as SEHNR and CDR2 as FQNEAQ (reference sequence). Trimming removed 1 base from V and 11 bases from J; junction bases left unmatched: 2. The CDR3 sequence is 12 residues long. CDR3 amino acids: CASSLEQGSQHF. The CDR3 DNA follows: TGTGCCAGCAGCTTAGAACAGGGGTCCCAGCATTTT.

This sequence joins TRBV2 and TRBJ2-1; TRBD2 agrees at 11 bases. The CDR3 length is 15 residues. The trim removed 3 bases at V and 2 bases at J, leaving 0 bases unmatched. The germline CDR1 and CDR2 sequences are SNHLY and FYNNEI. The DNA of the CDR3 is TGTGCCAGCAGTGAGGGACTAGCGGCCTACAATGAGCAGTTCTTC. As protein: CASSEGLAAYNEQFF.

Notes on this clone: Since a far larger clone is one base different, this is likely a read error. Other DNA variants within this sample encode the same CDR3. The chain joins TRBV7-3 to TRBJ2-7; D is unresolved. The CDR3 runs to 17 residues. V shed 4 bases and J shed 0 bases, with 19 bases lying between them. The V gene's germline CDR1 is SGHTA and CDR2 FQGTGA. In DNA form, the CDR3 reads TGTGCCAGCAGCTCTAATGTCCCCAGTTCGGGCTCCTACGAGCAGTACTTC. It encodes CASSSNVPSSGSYEQYF.

The rearrangement joins TRBV4-1 to TRBJ1-1, with 7 bases that match TRBD1. The germline V gene encodes CDR1 MGHRA and CDR2 YSYEKL. This CDR3 is 15 amino acids long. The trim removed 1 base at V and 4 bases at J, leaving 6 bases unmatched. The CDR3 is CASSQVTGLFTEAFF. The CDR3 DNA reads TGCGCCAGCAGCCAAGTGACAGGGTTATTCACTGAAGCTTTCTTT.

CDR3 sequence (DNA): TGTGCCAGCAGCGCCCGGACAGGGGGTAACTACGAGCAGTACTTC. Translated: CASSARTGGNYEQYF. The chain combines TRBV21-1 with TRBJ2-7; the DNA was not compared with TRBD1, the D call given in the table. TRBV21-1 is a documented pseudogene. The CDR3 contains 15 residues.

J is TRBJ2-5 and V is TRBV5-1, with 10 bases matching TRBD1. There are 17 residues in the CDR3. CDR1 and CDR2 (germline): SGHRS, YFSETQ. Trimming cost V 3 bases and J 1 base; bases outside gene matches: 9. The CDR3 DNA follows: TGCGCCAGCAGCTCGAGTAGGGACAGGGGAAGCCAAGAGACCCAGTACTTC. Protein: CASSSSRDRGSQETQYF. The whole variable domain, filled in from reference TRBV5-1 and TRBJ2-5, reads KAGVTQTPRYLIKTRGQQVTLSCSPISGHRSVSWYQQTPGQGLQFLFEYFSETQRNKGNFPGRFSGRQFSNSRSEMNVSTLELGDSALYLCASSSSRDRGSQETQYFGPGTRLLVL.

The V gene is TRBV11-2, the J gene TRBJ2-7, with 9 bases lining up with TRBD1. V lost 2 bases and J lost 3; bases outside the gene matches: 5. The CDR3 loop spans 15 amino acids. Looked up from germline, CDR1 is SGHAT and CDR2 is FQNNGV. CDR3 bases: TGTGCCAGCAGCTTATCGACAGGGGGGATCTACGAGCAGTACTTC. This codes for CASSLSTGGIYEQYF.

V and J are TRBV19 and TRBJ2-4; 12 bases align to TRBD2. Germline V gene lookup returns CDR1 LNHDA and CDR2 SQIVND (reference sequence). The V segment lost 1 base and the J segment 4 bases; nucleotides outside the gene matches: 2. This CDR3 has 16 amino acids. Here the CDR3 reads CASSIVGTSGKNIQYF. CDR3 bases: TGTGCCAGTAGTATAGTAGGGACTAGCGGGAAAAACATTCAGTACTTC.

The chain is built from TRBV15 and TRBJ2-7; 8 bases line up with TRBD2. Per germline, CDR1 LNHNV and CDR2 YYDKDF (reference sequence). The junction had 10 bases not matched to a gene; V was cut back by 5 bases and J by 4 bases. The CDR3 is 15 amino acids. The CDR3 sequence is CATSVASGFAYEQYF. The DNA for the CDR3 is TGTGCCACCAGCGTCGCTAGCGGGTTCGCTTACGAGCAGTACTTC. The full variable domain, rest sourced from reference TRBV15 and TRBJ2-7, is DAMVIQNPRYQVTQFGKPVTLSCSQTLNHNVMYWYQQKSSQAPKLLFHYYDKDFNNEADTPDNFQSRRPNTSFCFLDIRSPGLGDTAMYLCATSVASGFAYEQYFGPGTRLTVT.

V and J are TRBV29-1 and TRBJ2-7; TRBD2 matches at 7 bases. The V gene end was trimmed by 0 bases and the J gene end by 7 bases; junction bases not matched to a gene: 6. Germline lookup yields CDR1 SQVTM and CDR2 ANQGSEA. The CDR3 has 13 amino acids. The CDR3 region is CSVEDDSAGEQYF. The CDR3 nucleotides read TGCAGCGTTGAAGACGACTCAGCGGGGGAGCAGTACTTC.

The V and J genes are TRBV7-2 and TRBJ2-3; TRBD2 is a possible D gene (6 bases). Trimming removed 5 bases at V and 4 bases at J, with 22 bases between. This CDR3 region has 17 residues. CDR1 and CDR2 (germline): SGHTA, FQGNSA. Here the CDR3 reads CASSNRWASEDSDTQYF. The CDR3 DNA reads as TGTGCCAGCAGCAATCGGTGGGCTAGCGAGGACTCAGATACGCAGTATTTT.

The chain recombines TRBV14 with TRBJ2-5; D unresolved. V shed 1 base and J shed 5 bases, with 17 bases lying between them. Looked up from germline, CDR1 is SGHDN and CDR2 is FVKESK. The CDR3 is made up of 16 amino acids. DNA for the CDR3: TGTGCCAGCAGCCAAGGGGTGTCGTTGGGGTTGGAGACCCAGTACTTC. This translates into CASSQGVSLGLETQYF.

The V call is TRBV25-1, the J call TRBJ2-5; 10 positions agree with TRBD2. This CDR3 region has 15 residues. In germline, CDR1 is MGHDK, CDR2 SYGVNS. Germline trimming cut 4 bases from V and 2 bases from J; bases unmatched to any gene: 4. CDR3 sequence reads: CASSAWTSGQETQYF. CDR3 in DNA: TGTGCCAGCAGTGCCTGGACTAGCGGACAAGAGACCCAGTACTTC.

The V and J genes are TRBV9 and TRBJ2-7, with 7 bases identical to TRBD1. Germline CDR1 and CDR2: SGDLS and YYNGEE. The CDR3 has 16 amino acids. With V trimmed by 0 bases and J by 0 bases, 6 bases remained unmatched. The CDR3 nucleotides are TGTGCCAGCAGCGTAGCCCAGACAGGGACCTCCTACGAGCAGTACTTC. Translating gives CASSVAQTGTSYEQYF.

Notes on this clone: The same CDR3 can be traced to other DNA sequences in this sample. The rearrangement uses TRBV5-4 and TRBJ2-2, with D hard to call. CDR1 and CDR2 from the germline V gene are SGHNT and YYREEE (reference sequence). Trimming pared 3 bases from V and 6 bases from J, leaving 6 bases between. This CDR3 region has 12 residues. This CDR3 reads CASSSSAGELFF. CDR3 nucleotides: TGTGCCAGCAGCTCATCGGCCGGGGAGCTGTTTTTT.

The chain is built from TRBV6-5 and TRBJ1-2; D ambiguous. This CDR3 region has 14 residues. The germline V gene has CDR1 MNHEY and CDR2 SVGAGI. The V gene lost 11 bases and the J gene lost 2 bases, with 18 bases spanning the gap. The DNA of the CDR3 is TGTGCCGTCGGCCGAGCGACTTCCAACTATGGCTACACCTTC. It translates to CAVGRATSNYGYTF.

This clone was seen a single time. This rearrangement joins TRBV6-5 to TRBJ2-1; TRBD2 aligns across 8 bases. Germline values: CDR1 MNHEY, CDR2 SVGAGI. V lost 4 bases, J lost 6 bases, and 5 bases stayed unmatched. CDR3 length equals 14 residues. CDR3 coding DNA: TGTGCCAGCAGTTGGAGCGGGAGCTTCAATGAGCAGTTCTTC. Encoded protein: CASSWSGSFNEQFF.

J is TRBJ2-5 and V is TRBV19, with unresolved D. Germline V lookup: CDR1 LNHDA, CDR2 SQIVND (reference sequence). The CDR3 sequence is 11 residues long. V was shortened by 3 bases and J by 5 bases, with 4 bases between the two germline ends. Here the CDR3 reads CASSMRETQYF. DNA of the CDR3: TGTGCCAGTAGTATGCGCGAGACCCAGTACTTC.

V usage is TRBV9 and J usage is TRBJ2-3, with unresolved D. Trimming left V 3 bases short and J 8 bases short, with 13 bases between. Germline V gene lookup returns CDR1 SGDLS and CDR2 YYNGEE. The CDR3 is 13 amino acids. The chain's CDR3 is CASSEDSPATQYF. CDR3 nucleotide sequence: TGTGCCAGCAGCGAGGATTCTCCGGCTACGCAGTATTTT. Drawing the rest from reference TRBV9 and TRBJ2-3, the complete variable domain is DSGVTQTPKHLITATGQRVTLRCSPRSGDLSVYWYQQSLDQGLQFLIQYYNGEERAKGNILERFSAQQFPDLHSELNLSSLELGDSALYFCASSEDSPATQYFGPGTRLTVL.

The genes are TRBV29-1 and TRBJ2-5; unclear D gene. Germline values: CDR1 SQVTM, CDR2 ANQGSEA. CDR3 length: 13 amino acids. The V gene lost 4 bases and the J gene lost 0 bases, with 9 bases spanning the gap. CDR3 nucleotide sequence: TGCAGCGTTGTAACAGTGTACCAAGAGACCCAGTACTTC. Protein sequence: CSVVTVYQETQYF.

The J gene is TRBJ1-5, the V gene TRBV27; D uncertain. The CDR3 sequence is 13 residues long. The V gene's germline CDR1 is MNHEY and CDR2 SMNVEV (reference sequence). Trimming shortened V by 4 bases and J by 0 bases, and 4 bases separated the two germline ends. As DNA, the CDR3 is TGTGCCAGCAGTTCGACTAGCAATCAGCCCCAGCATTTT. It is translated as CASSSTSNQPQHF.

The chain has TRBV11-3 and TRBJ2-3, with D perhaps TRBD2 (6 bases). The CDR3 has 17 amino acids. V lost 4 bases to trimming and J lost 0 bases, with 17 bases between them. In germline, CDR1 is SGHNT, CDR2 YENEEA. CDR3 DNA sequence: TGTGCCAGCAGCTCCCCGTCTTACGGGGGTAGCACAGATACGCAGTATTTT. This gives the protein CASSSPSYGGSTDTQYF.